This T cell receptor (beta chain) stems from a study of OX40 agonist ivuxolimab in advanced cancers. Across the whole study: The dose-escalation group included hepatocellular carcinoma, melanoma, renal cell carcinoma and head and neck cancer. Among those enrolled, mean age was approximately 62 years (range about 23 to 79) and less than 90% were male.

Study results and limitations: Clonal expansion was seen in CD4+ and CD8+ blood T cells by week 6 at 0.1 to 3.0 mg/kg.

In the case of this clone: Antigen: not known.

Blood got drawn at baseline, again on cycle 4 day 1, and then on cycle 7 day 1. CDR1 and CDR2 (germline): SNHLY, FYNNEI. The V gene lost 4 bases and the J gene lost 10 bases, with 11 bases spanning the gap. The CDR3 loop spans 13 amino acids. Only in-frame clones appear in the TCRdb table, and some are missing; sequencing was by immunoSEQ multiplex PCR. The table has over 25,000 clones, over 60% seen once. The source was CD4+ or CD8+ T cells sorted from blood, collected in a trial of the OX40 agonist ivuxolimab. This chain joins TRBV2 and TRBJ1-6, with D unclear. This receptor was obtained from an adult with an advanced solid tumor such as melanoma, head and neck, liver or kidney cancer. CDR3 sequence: CASSGQVNSPLHF. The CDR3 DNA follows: TGTGCCAGCAGTGGGCAAGTAAACTCACCCCTCCACTTT. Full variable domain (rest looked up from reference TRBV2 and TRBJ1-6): EPEVTQTPSHQVTQMGQEVILRCVPISNHLYFYWYRQILGQKVEFLVSFYNNEISEKSEIFDDQFSVERPDGSNFTLKIRSTKLEDSAMYFCASSGQVNSPLHFGNGTRLTVT.